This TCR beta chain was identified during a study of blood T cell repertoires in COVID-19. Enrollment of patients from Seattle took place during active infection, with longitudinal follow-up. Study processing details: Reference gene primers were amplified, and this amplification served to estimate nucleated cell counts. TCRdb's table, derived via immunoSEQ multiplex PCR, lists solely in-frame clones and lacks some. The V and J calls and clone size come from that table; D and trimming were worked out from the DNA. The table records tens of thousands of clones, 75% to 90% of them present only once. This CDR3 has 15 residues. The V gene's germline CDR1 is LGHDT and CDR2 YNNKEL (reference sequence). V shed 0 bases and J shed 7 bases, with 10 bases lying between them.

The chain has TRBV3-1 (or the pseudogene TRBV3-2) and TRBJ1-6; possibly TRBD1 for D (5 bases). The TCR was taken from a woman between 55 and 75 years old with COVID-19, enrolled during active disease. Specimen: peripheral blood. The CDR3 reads CASSQDRGSNSPLHF. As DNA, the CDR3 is TGTGCCAGCAGCCAAGATCGGGGGAGCAATTCACCCCTCCACTTT.